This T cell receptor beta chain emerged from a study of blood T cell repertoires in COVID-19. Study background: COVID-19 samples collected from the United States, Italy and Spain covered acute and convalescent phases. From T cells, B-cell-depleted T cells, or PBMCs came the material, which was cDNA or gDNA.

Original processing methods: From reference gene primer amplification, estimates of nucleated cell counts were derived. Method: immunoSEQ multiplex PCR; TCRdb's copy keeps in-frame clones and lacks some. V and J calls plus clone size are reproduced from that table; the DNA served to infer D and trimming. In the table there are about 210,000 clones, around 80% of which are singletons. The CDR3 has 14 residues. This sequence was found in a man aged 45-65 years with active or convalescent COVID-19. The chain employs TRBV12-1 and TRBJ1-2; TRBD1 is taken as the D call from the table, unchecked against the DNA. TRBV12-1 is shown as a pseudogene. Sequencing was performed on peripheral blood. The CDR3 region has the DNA TGTGCCAGCATCAACCTGGGGACAGACTATGGCTACACCTTC. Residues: CASINLGTDYGYTF.